This T cell receptor beta chain emerged from a study of cytomegalovirus exposure and HLA in healthy donors. On the study more broadly: Among the approximately 400 genotyped donors, 65% to 90% were placed in the Caucasian-associated ancestry cluster. Points from the study as a whole: Upon later analysis, HLA-associated TCR beta chains proved more clonally expanded than other, equally common chains. HLA allele associations emerged for around 15,000 TCR beta sequences in a later analysis, at 0.05 false discovery rate.

There are a few counts of this clone. The antigen remains unidentified. V was pared by 1 base and J by 5 bases, with 17 bases between. The CDR3 length is 16 residues. The germline V gene encodes CDR1 SGHNT and CDR2 YYREEE (reference sequence). The PCR had 60 Vbeta and 13 Jbeta primers. Sequencing used immunoSEQ multiplex PCR; TCRdb keeps in-frame clones, though not all of them. This table holds roughly 170,000 clones, about 80% found once. The source is a woman in her twenties or thirties in good health and CMV-seronegative. The V gene is TRBV5-4, the J gene TRBJ2-3, with a tentative D call TRBD1 (5 bases). Sequencing used PBMCs. Written as DNA, the CDR3 is TGTGCCAGCAGCTTGAAGGTAACAGGACCCGGAGATACGCAGTATTTT. Its translation is CASSLKVTGPGDTQYF.